This TCR beta chain was captured in a study of control samples from healthy donors and cancer patients. Data came from immunoSEQ multiplex PCR; TCRdb stores just in-frame clones and leaves some out. There are about 34,000 clones in the sample; under 95% occur only once, and about 1.7% lies in the top ten. This clone was counted once. The V and J ends lost 0 bases and 2 bases, in that order; junction bases with no gene match: 7. Per germline, CDR1 MNHEY and CDR2 SVGEGT. The CDR3 is made up of 18 amino acids. This clonotype originated in a man in his forties with colorectal cancer. This chain links TRBV6-2 or TRBV6-3 with TRBJ2-3, with 11 bases lining up with TRBD2. The sequenced sample consisted of PBMCs. As DNA, the CDR3 is TGTGCCAGCAGTTACTCGAAAGGACTAGCGGGTTTCACAGATACGCAGTATTTT. It yields the protein CASSYSKGLAGFTDTQYF.